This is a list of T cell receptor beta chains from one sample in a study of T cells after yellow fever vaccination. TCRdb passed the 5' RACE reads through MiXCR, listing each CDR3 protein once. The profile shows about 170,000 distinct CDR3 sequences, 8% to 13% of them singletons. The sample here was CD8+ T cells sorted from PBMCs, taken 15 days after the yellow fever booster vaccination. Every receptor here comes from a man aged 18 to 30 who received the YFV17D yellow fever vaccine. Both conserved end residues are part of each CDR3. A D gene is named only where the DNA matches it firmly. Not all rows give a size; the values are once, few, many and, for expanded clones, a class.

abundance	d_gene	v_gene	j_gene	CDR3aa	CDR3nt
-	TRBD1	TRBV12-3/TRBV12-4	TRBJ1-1	CASSLLTGTREAFF	TGTGCCAGCAGTTTGTTGACAGGGACTAGGGAAGCTTTCTTT
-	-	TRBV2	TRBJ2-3	CASSEDSPRTDTQYF	TGTGCCAGCAGTGAAGACAGCCCTCGAACAGATACGCAGTATTTT
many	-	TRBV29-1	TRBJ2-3	CSVLTSTDTQYF	TGCAGCGTTCTCACGAGCACAGATACGCAGTATTTT
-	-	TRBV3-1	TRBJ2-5	CASSPPWDKGQETQYF	TGTGCCAGCAGCCCCCCCTGGGACAAGGGGCAAGAGACCCAGTACTTC
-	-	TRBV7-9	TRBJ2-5	CASSSYGEGRETQYF	TGTGCCAGCAGCTCATACGGAGAGGGTCGTGAGACCCAGTACTTC
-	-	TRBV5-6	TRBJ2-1	CASSLMDNEQFF	TGTGCCAGCAGCTTGATGGACAATGAGCAGTTCTTC
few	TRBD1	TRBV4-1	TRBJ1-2	CASSHPGTASGYTF	TGCGCCAGCAGCCACCCCGGGACAGCGAGTGGCTACACCTTC
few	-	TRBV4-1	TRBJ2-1	CASSQGGGGEQFF	TGCGCCAGCAGCCAAGGGGGGGGCGGTGAGCAGTTCTTC
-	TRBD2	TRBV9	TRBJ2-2	CASSVVLRGVTGELFF	TGTGCCAGCAGCGTAGTGTTGCGGGGGGTCACCGGGGAGCTGTTTTTT
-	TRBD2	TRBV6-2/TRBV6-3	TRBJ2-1	CASSYRAGGRDEQFF	TGTGCCAGCAGTTACAGAGCGGGGGGGCGTGATGAGCAGTTCTTC
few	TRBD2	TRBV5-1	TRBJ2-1	CASSGGGPYNEQFF	TGCGCCAGCAGCGGCGGGGGGCCCTACAATGAGCAGTTCTTC
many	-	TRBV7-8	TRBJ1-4	CASSLEGEKLFF	TGTGCCAGCAGCTTAGAGGGCGAAAAACTGTTTTTT
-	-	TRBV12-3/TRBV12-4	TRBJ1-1	CASSSLRLIRSGTEAFF	TGTGCCAGCAGTTCCCTCCGATTGATAAGGTCCGGCACTGAAGCTTTCTTT
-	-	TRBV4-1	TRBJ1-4	CASSQDGGGEKLFF	TGCGCCAGCAGCCAAGATGGGGGGGGTGAAAAACTGTTTTTT
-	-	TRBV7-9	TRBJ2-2	CASTPMDRLFF	TGTGCCAGCACCCCAATGGATCGGCTGTTTTTT
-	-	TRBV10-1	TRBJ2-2	CASSEGGSLANTGELFF	TGCGCCAGCAGTGAGGGGGGGTCCCTCGCGAACACCGGGGAGCTGTTTTTT
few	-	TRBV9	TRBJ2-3	CASSVETASTDTQYF	TGTGCCAGCAGCGTAGAGACAGCTAGCACAGATACGCAGTATTTT
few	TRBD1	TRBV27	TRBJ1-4	CASSPRQGGYEKLFF	TGTGCCAGCAGTCCGAGACAGGGAGGTTATGAAAAACTGTTTTTT
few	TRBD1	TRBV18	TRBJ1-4	CASRPGQHEKLFF	TGTGCCAGCCGGCCGGGACAGCATGAAAAACTGTTTTTT
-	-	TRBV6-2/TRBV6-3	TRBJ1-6	CASSFFPGAAPLHF	TGTGCCAGCAGTTTCTTCCCAGGGGCGGCACCCCTCCACTTT
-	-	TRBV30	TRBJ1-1	CAWRLFEAFF	TGTGCCTGGAGGCTCTTCGAAGCTTTCTTT
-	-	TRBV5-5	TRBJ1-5	CASSSSQASNQPQHF	TGTGCCAGCAGCTCTTCGCAGGCCTCCAATCAGCCCCAGCATTTT
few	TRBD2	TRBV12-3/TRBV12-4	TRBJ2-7	CASSLPGLGEQYF	TGTGCCAGCAGTCTCCCGGGACTAGGCGAGCAGTACTTC
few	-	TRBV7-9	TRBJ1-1	CASSPREGYAEAFF	TGTGCCAGCAGCCCAAGAGAGGGGTATGCTGAAGCTTTCTTT
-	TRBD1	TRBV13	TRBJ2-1	CASSSTGTDQFF	TGTGCCAGCAGCTCGACCGGGACAGACCAGTTCTTC
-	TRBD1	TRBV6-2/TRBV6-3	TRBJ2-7	CASSAPWDRAHEQYF	TGTGCCAGCAGTGCCCCGTGGGACAGGGCCCACGAGCAGTACTTC
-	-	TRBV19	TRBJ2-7	CASSPKGAYEQYF	TGTGCCAGTTCCCCAAAGGGCGCCTACGAGCAGTACTTC
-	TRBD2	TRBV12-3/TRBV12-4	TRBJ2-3	CASSLNSGGGNTQYF	TGTGCCAGCAGTTTAAATAGCGGGGGGGGAAATACGCAGTATTTT
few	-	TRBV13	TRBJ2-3	CASSSVKNSFTDTQYF	TGTGCCAGCAGCTCAGTTAAAAACAGCTTCACAGATACGCAGTATTTT
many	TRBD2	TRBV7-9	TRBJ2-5	CASSPGLMETQYF	TGTGCCAGCAGCCCGGGACTAATGGAGACCCAGTACTTC
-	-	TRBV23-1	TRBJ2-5	CASSPGWKTQYF	TGCGCCAGCAGTCCAGGGTGGAAGACCCAGTACTTC
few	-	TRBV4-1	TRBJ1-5	CASSQVGRDNQPQHF	TGCGCCAGCAGCCAAGTCGGCAGGGACAATCAGCCCCAGCATTTT
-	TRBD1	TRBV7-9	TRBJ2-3	CASSLGLTGTDTDTQYF	TGTGCCAGCAGCTTGGGGTTGACCGGGACAGACACAGATACGCAGTATTTT
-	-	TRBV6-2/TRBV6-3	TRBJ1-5	CASSVGVSSNQPQHF	TGTGCCAGCAGTGTCGGGGTATCTAGCAATCAGCCCCAGCATTTT
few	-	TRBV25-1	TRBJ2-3	CASSLSGTQYF	TGTGCCAGCAGCCTTTCAGGCACGCAGTATTTT
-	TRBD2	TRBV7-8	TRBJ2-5	CASSLTSSNLAGPGETQYF	TGTGCCAGCAGCTTAACCAGCTCGAATCTAGCGGGCCCGGGGGAGACCCAGTACTTC
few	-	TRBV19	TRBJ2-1	CASSIDLWTSSGNEQFF	TGTGCCAGTAGTATAGATTTATGGACCTCGTCGGGCAATGAGCAGTTCTTC
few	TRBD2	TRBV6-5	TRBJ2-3	CASSPLPGLAGLGTDTQYF	TGTGCCAGCAGTCCATTACCGGGACTAGCGGGGCTCGGCACAGATACGCAGTATTTT
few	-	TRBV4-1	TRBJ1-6	CASSQDGGGNSPLHF	TGCGCCAGCAGCCAAGACGGCGGAGGTAATTCACCCCTCCACTTT
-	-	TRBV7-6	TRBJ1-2	CASSLKMDSNYGYTF	TGTGCCAGCAGCTTAAAGATGGACAGTAACTATGGCTACACCTTC
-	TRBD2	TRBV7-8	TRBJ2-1	CASSSERGLSYNEQFF	TGTGCCAGCAGCTCCGAGCGGGGGTTGTCCTACAATGAGCAGTTCTTC